The rows below give T cell receptor beta chains drawn from one sample of a study of T cells in Graves' hyperthyroidism and ophthalmopathy. Using its own MiXCR run on the multiplex PCR reads, TCRdb lists one record per CDR3 protein. The data show 500,000 to 550,000 distinct CDR3 sequences, nearly 20% seen once. The source material was blood. Source of these receptors: a man in his forties or fifties with Graves' ophthalmopathy. The CDR3 runs from the conserved cysteine through the conserved F or W. A D gene is named only where the DNA matches it firmly. Clone size is given for some rows only: seen once, a few or many times, or a class if the clone is expanded.

clone_size	j_call	d_call	v_call	cdr3_length	cdr3_nt	cdr3_aa
many	TRBJ1-1	-	TRBV18	12	TGTGCCAGCTCAGAGACGAGTTGGCTGGCTTTCTTT	CASSETSWLAFF
many	TRBJ2-7	-	TRBV12-3/TRBV12-4	14	TGTGCCAGCAGTCCCTCGGGAGAAGGGGGGGAGCAGTACTTC	CASSPSGEGGEQYF
few	TRBJ1-4	-	TRBV5-1	15	TGCGCCAGCAGCTTGGAGGCGTACTCTCATGAAAAACTGTTTTTT	CASSLEAYSHEKLFF
-	TRBJ2-1	TRBD2	TRBV10-3	15	TGTGCCACCAGGACTAGCGGAAGCTCCTACAATGAGCAGTTCTTC	CATRTSGSSYNEQFF
-	TRBJ2-1	TRBD2	TRBV3-1	16	TGTGCCAGCAGCCAGGCACTAGCGGCAGCCTACAATGAGCGGTTCTTC	CASSQALAAAYNERFF
few	TRBJ2-2	-	TRBV7-9	14	TGTGCCAGCAGATCACCCACGAGCACCGGGGAGCTGTTTTTT	CASRSPTSTGELFF
few	TRBJ2-1	-	TRBV10-3	16	TGTGCCATCAGTGAGTCTGGGAGACTAGGAGACAATGAGCAGTTCTTC	CAISESGRLGDNEQFF
many	TRBJ2-3	-	TRBV18	14	TGTGCCAGCTCACCACTGGGTGGCACAGATACGCAGTATTTT	CASSPLGGTDTQYF
-	TRBJ1-2	TRBD1	TRBV25-1	15	TGTGCCAGCAAGGGGGACAGGGCTGTTGGGTATGGCTACACCTTC	CASKGDRAVGYGYTF
many	TRBJ2-2	-	TRBV12-3/TRBV12-4	15	TGTGCCAGCAGCGCCCCAGGGGTTTCAAAAGGGGAGCTGTTTTTT	CASSAPGVSKGELFF
-	TRBJ2-5	TRBD2	TRBV12-3/TRBV12-4	14	TGTGCCAGCAGTTCTTCTAGCGGACAAGAGACCCGGTACTTC	CASSSSSGQETRYF
many	TRBJ2-3	-	TRBV12-3/TRBV12-4	15	TGTGCCAGCAGTCCCTCGGGACCTCTAACAGATACGCAGTATTTT	CASSPSGPLTDTQYF
few	TRBJ2-7	-	TRBV19	14	TGTGCCAGTAGTATTGGCAGGGGTATCTACGAGCAGTACTTC	CASSIGRGIYEQYF
-	TRBJ2-5	TRBD1	TRBV18	14	TGTGCCAGCTCACCGCTAGACAGGGGAGAGACCCAGTACTTC	CASSPLDRGETQYF
few	TRBJ1-4	-	TRBV20-1	15	TGCAGTGCTCCAGATAGCGGGCAGGGATTTGAAAAACTGTTTTTT	CSAPDSGQGFEKLFF
-	TRBJ2-7	-	TRBV5-1	16	TGCGCCAGCAGCTTGGGATCGTTGGCTAGTTGGGACGAGCAGTACTTC	CASSLGSLASWDEQYF
-	TRBJ2-5	-	TRBV4-3	16	TGCGCCAGCAGCCAAGAGGCCGGGCGGACGGGGGAGACCCAGTACTTC	CASSQEAGRTGETQYF
many	TRBJ1-5	-	TRBV20-1	13	TGCAGTGCTACACCGGGTTCCGATCAGCCCCAGCATTTT	CSATPGSDQPQHF
many	TRBJ2-5	-	TRBV11-2	14	TGTGCCAGCAGCTTAGATAAGAGGGTCGAGACCCAGTACTTC	CASSLDKRVETQYF
-	TRBJ1-4	-	TRBV13	15	TGTGCCAGCAGCCACACGACTGAAGGGGAGGAAAAACTGTTTTTT	CASSHTTEGEEKLFF
-	TRBJ2-5	TRBD2	TRBV29-1	14	TGCAGCGTAGGTAGCGGGGCTGGGCAAGAGACCCAGTACTTC	CSVGSGAGQETQYF
-	TRBJ2-2	-	TRBV6-2/TRBV6-3	14	TGTGCCAGCAGTTACACAGGGATGGCCGGGGAGCTGTTTTTT	CASSYTGMAGELFF
few	TRBJ1-1	-	TRBV19	14	TGTGCCAGTAGCACCGCGGGGGTATATACTGAAGCTTTCTTT	CASSTAGVYTEAFF
once	TRBJ1-2	TRBD1	TRBV19	13	TGTGCCAGTTCTGACAGGGGAAGGCGTGGCTACACCTTC	CASSDRGRRGYTF
few	TRBJ2-1	TRBD2	TRBV7-3	19	TGTGCCAGCAGCTTAACAGGGACTAGCGGGCGAGGCTTTTACAATGAGCAGTTCTTC	CASSLTGTSGRGFYNEQFF
many	TRBJ2-7	TRBD2	TRBV28	14	TGTGCCGTTCATCCTAGCGGGAGGGCCTACGAGCAGTACTTC	CAVHPSGRAYEQYF
few	TRBJ1-6	-	TRBV12-3/TRBV12-4	14	TGTGCCAGCAGTCCGGGACGAGATAATTCACCCCTCCACTTT	CASSPGRDNSPLHF
-	TRBJ1-4	TRBD1	TRBV9	16	TGTGCCAGCAGCGTAGAAGAGGACAGGGACCATGAAAAACTGTTTTTT	CASSVEEDRDHEKLFF